The 30 T cell receptor beta chains given below trace back to one sample, sequenced in a study of T-cell reconstitution after alpha-beta-depleted transplantation in children. A TCRbeta library incorporating unique molecular identifiers was prepared. TCRdb re-derived calls from the PCR reads in MiXCR, one entry per CDR3 protein. The repertoire holds 200,000 to 250,000 distinct CDR3 sequences, with around 7.5% as singletons. The sample in question was PBMCs, mostly from graft donor cells, obtained 180 days after TCRalphabeta/CD19-depleted stem cell transplant. The receptors here all came from a male patient younger than 18 who had a stem cell transplant for acute lymphoblastic leukemia, so the T cells may come from the graft donor.

This clonotype was seen ten or more times. The V gene is TRBV20-1, the J gene TRBJ2-1; D is undetermined. Germline CDR1 DFQATT, CDR2 SNEGSKA (reference sequence). V was shortened by 4 bases and J by 12 bases, with 10 bases between the two germline ends. This CDR3 spans 10 amino acids. CDR3 loop: CSAIAQRQFF. In DNA form, the CDR3 reads TGCAGTGCTATAGCACAGAGGCAGTTCTTC.

This clonotype has a count of ten or more. The V call is TRBV12-3 or TRBV12-4, the J call TRBJ1-2; D unresolved. The CDR3 length is 12 residues. V lost 5 bases and J lost 3, with 7 bases in between. The chain's CDR3 is CASSPRDYGYTF. The CDR3 DNA reads TGTGCCAGCAGTCCCAGAGACTATGGCTACACCTTC.

At least ten counts were recorded for this clonotype. This rearrangement joins TRBV4-2 to TRBJ2-5; TRBD1 matches 10 bases. Germline assignment: CDR1 LGHNA and CDR2 YNFKEQ. The CDR3 runs to 16 residues. V shed 3 bases, J shed 3 bases, and the junction held 7 bases outside the gene matches. The CDR3 DNA sequence: TGTGCCAGCAGCCAGACGGGGACAGGGGTTGAAGAGACCCAGTACTTC. Amino acid sequence: CASSQTGTGVEETQYF.

This clonotype was recorded at least ten times. This chain links TRBV6-5 with TRBJ1-2; tentatively, D is TRBD1 (6 bases). The CDR3 runs 11 residues. From germline, CDR1 is MNHEY and CDR2 SVGAGI. V lost 4 bases and J lost 9, with 9 bases in between. CDR3 in amino acids: CASSSQGSYTF. The CDR3 nucleotides read TGTGCCAGCAGTTCCCAGGGGAGCTACACCTTC.

This clonotype was observed many times. The V call is TRBV20-1, the J call TRBJ2-7; D ambiguous. The germline V gene encodes CDR1 DFQATT and CDR2 SNEGSKA (reference sequence). The CDR3 runs to 11 residues. Trimming took 1 base from V and 3 from J, leaving 4 bases between them. In nucleotides, the CDR3 is TGCAGTGCTAGAGGCCGCTACGAGCAGTACTTC. Translating it yields CSARGRYEQYF.

This clonotype was observed many times. This sequence joins TRBV12-3 or TRBV12-4 and TRBJ2-7; 9 bases match TRBD1. Losses at the gene ends were 6 bases for V and 2 bases for J; bases not matched to a gene: 5. This CDR3 comprises 14 residues. This CDR3 reads CASSTGTGTYEQYF. CDR3 bases: TGTGCCAGCAGCACCGGGACAGGGACCTACGAGCAGTACTTC.

As to this clonotype: A clone one base away is much larger, so this may be a read error. This chain uses TRBV6-1 with TRBJ1-1; 8 bases are a match to TRBD1. Germline loops: CDR1 MNHNS, CDR2 SASEGT. Trimming took 5 bases from V and 0 from J; bases not matched to a gene: 8. This CDR3 has 16 residues. CDR3 nucleotides: TGTGCCAGCAGTCTATGGACAGGGCGATTGAACACTGAAGCTTTCTTT. Its protein is CASSLWTGRLNTEAFF.

In this sample, this clonotype turned up many times. CDR3 loop: CASSPSTGWEGEKLFF. The CDR3 nucleotides read TGCGCCAGCAGCCCGTCGACAGGATGGGAGGGAGAAAAACTGTTTTTT. This rearrangement joins TRBV5-1 to TRBJ1-4; TRBD1 is a possible D gene (6 bases). Germline lookup yields CDR1 SGHRS and CDR2 YFSETQ. The CDR3 is 16 residues long. V lost 4 bases and J 8 bases, leaving 21 bases between the germline ends.

This clonotype was seen at least ten times. The chain uses TRBV4-2 and TRBJ2-1, with 13 positions matching TRBD2. Germline V gene lookup returns CDR1 LGHNA and CDR2 YNFKEQ. V lost 4 bases to trimming and J lost 0 bases; unmatched junction nucleotides: 6. The CDR3 is 18 residues long. The CDR3 DNA follows: TGTGCCAGCAGCCTAGGACTAGCGGGGGTCCCCTCCTACAATGAGCAGTTCTTC. Translated: CASSLGLAGVPSYNEQFF.

Many counts were recorded for this clonotype. The chain joins TRBV6-1 to TRBJ2-6; D possibly corresponds to TRBD1 (6 bases). There are 16 residues in the CDR3. CDR1 is MNHNS and CDR2 is SASEGT in the germline V gene. The V end was cut by 10 bases, the J end by 0 bases, with 16 bases between. CDR3 nucleotides: TGTGCCATAAGGACAGCGCTTCTCTCTGGGGCCAACGTCCTGACTTTC. Its protein is CAIRTALLSGANVLTF.

At least ten counts were recorded for this clonotype. The rearrangement links TRBV5-1 to TRBJ2-5, with 7 nucleotides matching TRBD2. Germline assignment: CDR1 SGHRS and CDR2 YFSETQ. This CDR3 has 15 amino acids. V trimming: 1 base; J trimming: 4 bases; junction bases outside the gene matches: 7. CDR3 sequence (DNA): TGCGCCAGCAGCTTGAGGGAGGGAGGTGGAGAGACCCAGTACTTC. This sequence encodes CASSLREGGGETQYF.

This clonotype was found many times. The chain combines TRBV3-1 with TRBJ2-7, with 8 bases that match TRBD1. V was clipped by 1 base and J by 7 bases; unmatched bases: 6. The CDR3 is 14 residues long. Germline values: CDR1 LGHDT, CDR2 YNNKEL (reference sequence). The CDR3 protein is CASSQVQGAREQYF. CDR3 DNA sequence: TGTGCCAGCAGCCAAGTCCAGGGGGCGAGGGAGCAGTACTTC.

This clonotype was observed at least ten times. This chain joins TRBV18 and TRBJ2-5; the D is unclear. The germline gives CDR1 KGHSH, CDR2 LQKENI. Trimming cost V 4 bases and J 0 bases, with 6 bases left between them. This CDR3 has 13 residues. The CDR3 nucleotides read TGTGCCAGCTCACGGGCTAACCAAGAGACCCAGTACTTC. Its translation is CASSRANQETQYF.

This clonotype has a count of ten or more. This chain links TRBV7-6 with TRBJ1-2, with TRBD1 matching over 8 bases. The CDR3 sequence is 17 residues long. The J segment lost 4 bases and the V segment lost 5 bases, leaving 15 bases of the junction unmatched. CDR1 and CDR2 (germline): SGHVS, FNYEAQ. The chain's CDR3 is CASSPPRTGPILYGYTF. Here the CDR3 DNA reads TGTGCCAGCAGCCCGCCCCGGACAGGGCCGATTCTCTATGGCTACACCTTC. Complete variable domain (other parts from reference TRBV7-6 and TRBJ1-2): GAGVSQSPRYKVTKRGQDVALRCDPISGHVSLYWYRQALGQGPEFLTYFNYEAQQDKSGLPNDRFSAERPEGSISTLTIQRTEQRDSAMYRCASSPPRTGPILYGYTFGSGTRLTVV.

This clonotype was counted many times. The CDR3 reads CASSQVRNRGTYGYTF. CDR3 DNA sequence: TGCGCCAGCAGCCAAGTCAGGAACAGGGGGACGTATGGCTACACCTTC. The rearrangement links TRBV4-3 to TRBJ1-2, with 8 bases identical to TRBD1. From germline, CDR1 is LGHNA and CDR2 YSLEER. V lost 1 base and J lost 5; bases outside the gene matches: 9. There are 16 residues in the CDR3.

The genes are TRBV5-1 and TRBJ1-2; 8 bases match TRBD1. The CDR3 loop spans 16 amino acids. V shed 0 bases and J 7 bases; nucleotides not matched to a gene: 11. Germline values: CDR1 SGHRS, CDR2 YFSETQ. The CDR3 protein is CASSLVSWTGSGGYTF. As DNA, the CDR3 is TGCGCCAGCAGCTTGGTTAGCTGGACAGGGAGTGGTGGCTACACCTTC.

This clonotype was recorded many times. The chain is built from TRBV5-1 and TRBJ2-3; TRBD2 matches at 10 bases. Trimming cost V 6 bases and J 5 bases; bases outside gene matches: 12. Germline V CDR1 and CDR2: SGHRS, YFSETQ. This CDR3 comprises 16 residues. CDR3 amino acids: CASTPSSGGAGDTQYF. The CDR3 DNA is TGCGCCAGCACCCCTTCCAGCGGGGGGGCCGGAGATACGCAGTATTTT.

This clonotype was detected ten times or more. J is TRBJ1-5 and V is TRBV6-1; TRBD1 agrees at 7 bases. J gave up 1 base and V 4 bases, and 1 base lay outside the gene matches. Germline assignment: CDR1 MNHNS and CDR2 SASEGT. The CDR3 loop spans 14 amino acids. The CDR3 bases are TGTGCCAGCAGTGGACAGGGAAGCAATCAGCCCCAGCATTTT. This gives the protein CASSGQGSNQPQHF.

This clonotype was seen ten or more times. The chain couples TRBV12-3 or TRBV12-4 to TRBJ2-1; no clear D. The germline V and J ends were trimmed by 4 bases and 8 bases, with 9 bases remaining between them. CDR3 length: 12 amino acids. The CDR3 DNA sequence: TGTGCCAGCAGTTCCTATACCTATGAGCAGTTCTTC. This codes for CASSSYTYEQFF.

This clonotype was detected ten times or more. CDR3 coding DNA: TGTGCCAGTACCACCGCGGGCAGGTTTAATGAAAAACTGTTTTTT. The encoded protein is CASTTAGRFNEKLFF. The chain employs TRBV19 and TRBJ1-4; D is uncertain. Trimming stripped 7 bases from V and 4 bases from J, with 16 bases between. The CDR3 sequence is 15 residues long. CDR1 LNHDA and CDR2 SQIVND come from the germline V gene (reference sequence).

This clonotype has a count of ten or more. V usage is TRBV29-1 and J usage is TRBJ2-2; D not resolved. V was trimmed by 6 bases and J by 5 bases, leaving 19 bases between them. Germline lookup yields CDR1 SQVTM and CDR2 ANQGSEA. This CDR3 has 15 amino acids. CDR3 in amino acids: CSVQPVGAWTGELFF. CDR3 DNA sequence: TGCAGCGTCCAACCTGTGGGCGCGTGGACCGGGGAGCTGTTTTTT.

The chain combines TRBV6-2 or TRBV6-3 with TRBJ2-7; 10 bases map to TRBD2. The CDR3 covers 15 residues. J lost 2 bases, V lost 6 bases, and 7 bases had no gene match. CDR1 and CDR2 (germline): MNHEY, SVGEGT. CDR3 in amino acids: CASSFGLAAPYEQYF. In DNA form, the CDR3 reads TGTGCCAGCAGCTTCGGACTAGCGGCCCCCTACGAGCAGTACTTC.

This clonotype occurred many times. The chain links TRBV20-1 to TRBJ2-7; possible D gene TRBD1, 6 bases. Deletions cut 0 bases from V and 2 bases from J, with 8 bases between. There are 13 residues in the CDR3. CDR1 DFQATT and CDR2 SNEGSKA come from the germline V gene (reference sequence). Here the CDR3 reads CSARDRGPYEQYF. For the CDR3, the DNA is TGCAGTGCTAGAGACAGGGGACCCTACGAGCAGTACTTC.

This clonotype was observed at least ten times. This chain joins TRBV18 and TRBJ2-3; D gene uncertain. Germline V gene data show CDR1 as KGHSH and CDR2 as LQKENI. The CDR3 sequence is 12 residues long. Trimming shortened V by 5 bases and J by 5 bases, and 8 bases separated the two germline ends. The CDR3 DNA follows: TGTGCCAGCTCAATTTTAGGAGATACGCAGTATTTT. Its protein product is CASSILGDTQYF.

This clonotype has at least ten counts. This CDR3 is CASSYPPGHADNTDTQYF. CDR3 DNA: TGTGCCAGCAGTTACCCCCCTGGGCATGCAGATAACACAGATACGCAGTATTTT. The gene calls are TRBV6-5 and TRBJ2-3; D gene uncertain. The V end lost 2 bases, the J end lost 2 bases, and 20 bases lay between the germline ends. CDR1 MNHEY and CDR2 SVGAGI come from the germline V gene. This CDR3 spans 18 amino acids.

This clonotype was seen only once. This could be a read error, since a much larger clone is one nucleotide away. V is TRBV12-3 or TRBV12-4 and J is TRBJ2-1; D perhaps matches TRBD1 (6 bases). This CDR3 contains 12 residues. CDR3 nucleotide sequence: TGTCCCAGCGGCGGACAGAACAATGAGCAGTTCTTC. Its translation: CPSGGQNNEQFF.

In its sample, this clonotype was seen many times. The chain carries TRBV5-5 and TRBJ2-7, with 11 bases fitting TRBD2. Germline V lookup: CDR1 SGHKS, CDR2 YYEKEE (reference sequence). The CDR3 runs 17 residues. Germline trimming cut 0 bases from V and 3 bases from J; bases unmatched to any gene: 8. The CDR3 nucleotides are TGTGCCAGCAGCTTGGCTCCTCGACTAGCGGGAAACTACGAGCAGTACTTC. Protein sequence: CASSLAPRLAGNYEQYF.

In this sample, this clonotype turned up many times. The chain couples TRBV28 to TRBJ2-7; unclear D gene. The CDR3 covers 13 residues. CDR1 and CDR2 from the germline V gene are MDHEN and SYDVKM. The V end was cut by 1 base, the J end by 0 bases, with 4 bases between. Here the CDR3 DNA reads TGTGCCAGCAGTTTATCGCACTCCTACGAGCAGTACTTC. Protein: CASSLSHSYEQYF.

This clonotype was picked up many times. The chain joins TRBV10-3 to TRBJ2-5; 9 nucleotides agree with TRBD1. V gave up 6 bases and J gave up 3 bases; unmatched junction bases: 5. The CDR3 is 14 residues long. Germline V gene lookup returns CDR1 ENHRY and CDR2 SYGVKD. The CDR3 nucleotides are TGTGCCATCAGGGGGACAGGGTTTAAAGAGACCCAGTACTTC. This sequence encodes CAIRGTGFKETQYF.

This clonotype has ten or more counts. The chain couples TRBV28 to TRBJ1-2; 7 nucleotides line up with TRBD1. Per germline, CDR1 MDHEN and CDR2 SYDVKM. The CDR3 is 17 residues long. Losses at the gene ends were 2 bases for V and 0 bases for J; bases not matched to a gene: 9. The chain's CDR3 is CASSLAGQAGPNYGYTF. The DNA for the CDR3 is TGTGCCAGCAGTTTAGCCGGACAGGCAGGGCCTAACTATGGCTACACCTTC.